The 18 T cell receptor beta chains below come from one sample, sequenced in a study of CD8 T cells in Susac syndrome. Random hexamers were used to reverse transcribe the RNA input (about 0.5 to 1 ug). TCRdb called the immunoSEQ multiplex PCR reads again in MiXCR, with one record for every CDR3 protein. The table lists about 130,000 distinct CDR3 sequences, just over 90% of them singletons. The sample consisted of CD8+ T cells from PBMCs. The receptors here all came from a human donor with multiple sclerosis.

CDR3 nucleotides: TGTGCCAGCAGGCCGGGGGGGATGAATGAGCAGTTCTTC. This codes for CASRPGGMNEQFF. This chain links TRBV27 with TRBJ2-1; 8 bases agree with TRBD2. The CDR3 runs 13 residues. With V trimmed by 6 bases and J by 7 bases, 5 bases remained unmatched. The germline V gene encodes CDR1 MNHEY and CDR2 SMNVEV (reference sequence).

The chain carries TRBV20-1 and TRBJ2-2, with D unresolved. V gave up 4 bases and J gave up 4 bases, with 4 bases separating them. Looked up from germline, CDR1 is DFQATT and CDR2 is SNEGSKA (reference sequence). The CDR3 length is 11 residues. CDR3 sequence: CSAKGTGELFF. CDR3 DNA sequence: TGCAGTGCTAAGGGCACCGGGGAGCTGTTTTTT.

The V gene is TRBV7-8, the J gene TRBJ2-7; the D is unclear. This CDR3 has 13 residues. V lost 1 base to trimming and J lost 4 bases, with 8 bases between them. The germline V gene encodes CDR1 SGHVS and CDR2 FQNEAQ. The CDR3 reads CASSLDRRYEQYV. The CDR3 DNA follows: TGTGCCAGCAGCTTAGATAGGAGATACGAGCAGTACGTC.

The chain carries TRBV27 and TRBJ1-5; weak D call: TRBD1 (6 bases). In germline, CDR1 is MNHEY, CDR2 SMNVEV (reference sequence). CDR3 length: 14 residues. Trimming removed 6 bases from V and 2 bases from J, with 11 bases in between. This chain's CDR3 is CASSIRTGNQPQHF. CDR3 nucleotide sequence: TGTGCCAGCAGCATACGGACAGGCAATCAGCCCCAGCATTTT.

The rearrangement joins TRBV5-1 to TRBJ1-2; TRBD1 matches at 7 bases. This CDR3 has 17 residues. With 3 bases clipped from V and 8 bases from J, the junction kept 19 bases outside the gene matches. CDR1 and CDR2 (germline): SGHRS, YFSETQ. CDR3 protein: CASSSPPRQGERGGYTF. CDR3 DNA sequence: TGCGCCAGCAGCTCCCCCCCCCGACAGGGTGAAAGGGGAGGCTACACCTTC.

The chain carries TRBV13 and TRBJ1-2; 7 nucleotides align to TRBD1. The CDR3 totals 16 residues. Looked up from germline, CDR1 is PRHDT and CDR2 is FYEKMQ (reference sequence). J gave up 5 bases and V 5 bases, and 14 bases lay outside the gene matches. CDR3 nucleotides: TGTGCCAGCAGCACGCGCCCACCGGACAGGCTGTATGGCTACACCTTC. This encodes CASSTRPPDRLYGYTF.

The gene calls are TRBV4-1 and TRBJ2-1, with D hard to call. Germline V lookup: CDR1 MGHRA, CDR2 YSYEKL. The CDR3 length is 14 residues. Between the trimmed V and J ends, which lost 1 base and 5 bases, there was a span of 9 bases. This CDR3 reads CASSQVSSDNEQFF. The DNA of the CDR3 is TGCGCCAGCAGCCAAGTGTCGAGCGACAATGAGCAGTTCTTC.

This chain joins TRBV7-9 and TRBJ2-2; D may correspond to TRBD1 or TRBD2 (7 bases each). The length of the CDR3 is 16 residues. V was pared by 5 bases and J by 4 bases, with 17 bases between. Germline CDR1 and CDR2: SEHNR and FQNEAQ (reference sequence). The CDR3 here is CASSPRQGGGTGELFF. Written as DNA, the CDR3 is TGTGCCAGCAGCCCACGACAGGGAGGGGGCACCGGGGAGCTGTTTTTT. The variable domain in full, with the rest retrieved from reference TRBV7-9 and TRBJ2-2, is DTGVSQNPRHKITKRGQNVTFRCDPISEHNRLYWYRQTLGQGPEFLTYFQNEAQLEKSRLLSDRFSAERPKGSFSTLEIQRTEQGDSAMYLCASSPRQGGGTGELFFGEGSRLTVL.

This clonotype has just one count. The genes are TRBV12-3 or TRBV12-4 and TRBJ1-4; D not resolved. CDR3 size: 13 residues. The V end was cut by 3 bases, the J end by 4 bases, with 6 bases between. The chain's CDR3 is CASSFWGNEKLFF. For the CDR3, the DNA is TGTGCCAGCAGTTTCTGGGGTAATGAAAAACTGTTTTTT.

This clonotype occurred once. J is TRBJ2-5 and V is TRBV11-2; D unresolved. CDR1 is SGHAT and CDR2 is FQNNGV in the germline V gene. This CDR3 has 14 amino acids. Trimming took off 7 bases at V and 2 bases at J, with 14 bases between the two ends. CDR3 in DNA: TGTGCCAGCAACATAGGCGGTGTTCAAGAGACCCAGTACTTC. It translates to CASNIGGVQETQYF.

This rearrangement joins TRBV25-1 to TRBJ2-5; D not resolved. CDR1 MGHDK and CDR2 SYGVNS come from the germline V gene. Trimming pared 0 bases from V and 10 bases from J, leaving 9 bases between. The CDR3 extends over 12 amino acids. The CDR3 loop is CASSEYGPGQYF. DNA for the CDR3: TGTGCCAGCAGTGAATATGGGCCGGGCCAGTACTTC.

The J gene is TRBJ1-5, the V gene TRBV6-2 or TRBV6-3, with D perhaps TRBD1 (5 bases). Trimming stripped 5 bases from V and 0 bases from J, with 8 bases between. This CDR3 has 14 amino acids. Looked up from germline, CDR1 is MNHEY and CDR2 is SVGEGT. The CDR3 loop is CASSGDGSNQPQHF. As DNA, the CDR3 is TGTGCCAGCAGTGGGGACGGTAGCAATCAGCCCCAGCATTTT.

The chain employs TRBV12-5 and TRBJ1-1; 9 bases map to TRBD1. Trimming took 5 bases from V and 5 from J; bases not matched to a gene: 9. Germline V gene sequence: CDR1 LGHNT, CDR2 FRNRAP. The CDR3 loop spans 15 amino acids. The CDR3 nucleotides read TGTGCTAGTGGTCCTACCTTGGACAGGGGAACTGAAGCTTTCTTT. Translating gives CASGPTLDRGTEAFF.

The chain joins TRBV7-2 to TRBJ1-3, with D unresolved. The CDR3 extends over 16 amino acids. The germline V gene has CDR1 SGHTA and CDR2 FQGNSA. Trimming took off 2 bases at V and 4 bases at J, with 15 bases between the two ends. CDR3 region: CASSLYGFAGGNTIYF. CDR3 coding DNA: TGTGCCAGCAGCTTATATGGATTTGCGGGAGGAAACACCATATATTTT.

This chain uses TRBV2 with TRBJ1-5, with D perhaps matching TRBD1 (5 bases). The V gene's germline CDR1 is SNHLY and CDR2 FYNNEI. This CDR3 comprises 16 residues. V lost 3 bases to trimming and J lost 0 bases, with 12 bases between them. CDR3 in amino acids: CASSDRGAGSNQPQHF. For the CDR3, the DNA is TGTGCCAGCAGTGATCGCGGGGCGGGTAGCAATCAGCCCCAGCATTTT. The full variable domain, its missing parts supplied by reference TRBV2 and TRBJ1-5, is EPEVTQTPSHQVTQMGQEVILRCVPISNHLYFYWYRQILGQKVEFLVSFYNNEISEKSEIFDDQFSVERPDGSNFTLKIRSTKLEDSAMYFCASSDRGAGSNQPQHFGDGTRLSIL.

The chain combines TRBV3-1 with TRBJ2-1, with no clear D. V gave up 0 bases and J gave up 9 bases, with 12 bases separating them. This CDR3 is 14 amino acids long. Per the germline V gene, CDR1 is LGHDT and CDR2 is YNNKEL (reference sequence). CDR3 nucleotide sequence: TGTGCCAGCAGCCAAGACCGGAGCAATCCTGAGCAGTTCTTC. This translates into CASSQDRSNPEQFF.

In its sample, this clonotype was seen once. The rearrangement links TRBV5-1 to TRBJ2-1; 11 positions match TRBD2. Looked up from germline, CDR1 is SGHRS and CDR2 is YFSETQ. V gave up 8 bases and J gave up 5 bases; unmatched junction bases: 9. CDR3 length equals 15 residues. The CDR3 DNA reads as TGCGCCAGTACCCCGGGACTAGCGGTGAACAATGAGCAGTTCTTC. Protein sequence: CASTPGLAVNNEQFF.

This clonotype appeared once. J is TRBJ1-2 and V is TRBV4-1, with D unresolved. This CDR3 is built from 15 residues. The ends were cut back, 4 bases at V and 7 bases at J, with 19 bases in the middle. Germline V CDR1 and CDR2: MGHRA, YSYEKL. The CDR3 DNA follows: TGCGCCAGCAGCCCGGGCGGAGGGAACGGCCTTGGCTACACCTTC. Its translation is CASSPGGGNGLGYTF.